Presented here are 17 T cell receptor beta chains from one specimen sequenced in a study of blood T cell repertoires in COVID-19. The method was immunoSEQ multiplex PCR; TCRdb's version includes in-frame clones alone and lacks a portion of them. Among roughly 330,000 clones listed, around nine tenths were seen once. Material for sequencing was PBMCs or T cells enriched from blood (not recorded which). Receptors originate from a woman younger than 45 who had recovered from COVID-19.

V usage is TRBV3-1 (or the pseudogene TRBV3-2) and J usage is TRBJ1-6; D possibly corresponds to TRBD1 (5 bases). From germline, CDR1 is LGHDT and CDR2 YNNKEL (reference sequence). Deletions cut 4 bases from V and 9 bases from J, with 19 bases between. The CDR3 spans 16 residues. This CDR3 reads CASSREGQRRGSPLHF. Written as DNA, the CDR3 is TGTGCCAGCAGCCGAGAGGGGCAGCGGAGGGGTTCACCCCTCCACTTT.

CDR3 sequence (DNA): TGCAGCGGGGGGCGGCTAGCGCGCGGTGATGAGCAGTTCTTC. It yields the protein CSGGRLARGDEQFF. J is TRBJ2-1 and V is TRBV29-1, with D perhaps assigned TRBD1 or TRBD2 (6 bases each). Germline-derived CDR1 and CDR2 are SQVTM and ANQGSEA. Trimming took off 7 bases at V and 8 bases at J, with 21 bases between the two ends. The CDR3 extends over 14 amino acids.

This sequence joins TRBV5-1 and TRBJ2-1; D might be TRBD1 (6 bases). The CDR3 spans 14 residues. V was shortened by 2 bases and J by 4 bases, with 10 bases between the two germline ends. The germline V gene has CDR1 SGHRS and CDR2 YFSETQ. This CDR3 reads CASSFRGNYNEQFF. CDR3 DNA: TGCGCCAGCAGCTTCAGGGGCAATTACAATGAGCAGTTCTTC.

This chain links TRBV7-2 with TRBJ1-1; the match to TRBD1 covers 7 bases. Per the germline V gene, CDR1 is SGHTA and CDR2 is FQGNSA. Trimming removed 1 base from V and 4 bases from J; junction bases left unmatched: 6. The CDR3 sequence is 15 residues long. CDR3 nucleotides: TGTGCCAGCAGCTTAGGACCCTGGGACAGCACTGAAGCTTTCTTT. Its protein product is CASSLGPWDSTEAFF.

V and J are TRBV5-1 and TRBJ2-5; D remains ambiguous. The CDR3 runs 15 residues. The ends were cut back, 0 bases at V and 5 bases at J, with 14 bases in the middle. Per germline, CDR1 SGHRS and CDR2 YFSETQ. CDR3 loop: CASSLAGAAMETQYF. CDR3 coding DNA: TGCGCCAGCAGCTTGGCCGGTGCTGCTATGGAGACCCAGTACTTC. Complete variable domain (other parts from reference TRBV5-1 and TRBJ2-5): KAGVTQTPRYLIKTRGQQVTLSCSPISGHRSVSWYQQTPGQGLQFLFEYFSETQRNKGNFPGRFSGRQFSNSRSEMNVSTLELGDSALYLCASSLAGAAMETQYFGPGTRLLVL.

The gene calls are TRBV3-1 (or the pseudogene TRBV3-2) and TRBJ1-1; no clear D. Germline assignment: CDR1 LGHDT and CDR2 YNNKEL (reference sequence). The length of the CDR3 is 14 residues. The V end was cut by 4 bases, the J end by 4 bases, with 13 bases between. CDR3 nucleotide sequence: TGTGCCAGCAGCCGAGATATTAGCGGCACTGAAGCTTTCTTT. Translated: CASSRDISGTEAFF.

The chain uses TRBV7-2 and TRBJ1-1; D unclear. The CDR3 length is 14 residues. Trimming pared 1 base from V and 0 bases from J, leaving 6 bases between. Per the germline V gene, CDR1 is SGHTA and CDR2 is FQGNSA. CDR3 in amino acids: CASSLDFMNTEAFF. The CDR3 bases are TGTGCCAGCAGCTTAGACTTTATGAACACTGAAGCTTTCTTT.

The V and J genes are TRBV5-1 and TRBJ1-2, with 8 positions matching TRBD1. After removal of 3 bases from V and 7 bases from J, the junction contained 8 bases not matched to a gene. The CDR3 loop spans 14 amino acids. Germline values: CDR1 SGHRS, CDR2 YFSETQ. The CDR3 here is CASSSPTGGGGYTF. CDR3 coding DNA: TGCGCCAGCAGCTCTCCTACAGGGGGTGGTGGCTACACCTTC.

This rearrangement joins TRBV18 to TRBJ1-6; D remains ambiguous. Germline V lookup: CDR1 KGHSH, CDR2 LQKENI. The CDR3 loop spans 13 amino acids. V was cut by 5 bases and J by 9 bases, with 11 bases left in between. The CDR3 DNA is TGTGCCAGCTCAGGGGAGGTATTTTCACCCCTCCACTTT. Residues: CASSGEVFSPLHF.

The chain links TRBV6-5 to TRBJ1-2, with TRBD1 matching over 7 bases. CDR1 and CDR2 from the germline V gene are MNHEY and SVGAGI. The CDR3 loop spans 13 amino acids. V lost 5 bases and J lost 4; bases outside the gene matches: 4. The CDR3 DNA follows: TGTGCCAGCAGTCAGACAGGGATCTATGGCTACACCTTC. Protein sequence: CASSQTGIYGYTF.

The CDR3 nucleotides are TGTGCCACCATGGGACTAGCGGGGAGTGAGCAGTTCTTC. Its translation: CATMGLAGSEQFF. V gene TRBV24-1 combines with J gene TRBJ2-1; TRBD2 agrees at 13 bases. Trimming cost V 8 bases and J 9 bases; bases outside gene matches: 3. This CDR3 has 13 residues. The V gene's germline CDR1 is KGHDR and CDR2 SFDVKD.

J is TRBJ1-4 and V is TRBV29-1; 7 bases align to TRBD1. There are 14 residues in the CDR3. CDR1 is SQVTM, CDR2 ANQGSEA, per germline. CDR3 loop: CSARTGPGWEKLFF. The DNA for the CDR3 is TGCAGTGCTCGGACAGGTCCCGGGTGGGAAAAACTGTTTTTT.

The V call is TRBV23-1, the J call TRBJ1-6, with TRBD1 matching over 7 bases. TRBV23-1 is an ORF, and what it does is uncertain. The CDR3 totals 18 residues. V gave up 0 bases and J gave up 8 bases; unmatched junction bases: 13. The CDR3 coding sequence is TGCGCCAGCAGTCAATCCAGAGGCGAGACAGGGACCCATTCACCCCTCCACTTT. Amino acid sequence: CASSQSRGETGTHSPLHF.

The chain links TRBV4-1 to TRBJ2-2, with TRBD2 matching 7 bases. CDR1 is MGHRA and CDR2 is YSYEKL in the germline V gene. The CDR3 sequence is 17 residues long. Trimming removed 1 base from V and 0 bases from J; junction bases left unmatched: 5. DNA for the CDR3: TGCGCCAGCAGCCAAGTGCCTGGGGGGGCGAACACCGGGGAGCTGTTTTTT. Protein: CASSQVPGGANTGELFF.

V gene TRBV5-1 combines with J gene TRBJ1-2, with D possibly being TRBD1 (6 bases). V was trimmed by 0 bases and J by 0 bases, leaving 18 bases between them. Germline values: CDR1 SGHRS, CDR2 YFSETQ. The CDR3 is 18 amino acids. The CDR3 reads CASSLEGAVQGPNYGYTF. In DNA, the CDR3 is TGCGCCAGCAGCTTGGAAGGGGCGGTTCAGGGGCCTAACTATGGCTACACCTTC.

The chain links TRBV10-1 to TRBJ2-1, with a tentative D call TRBD2 (7 bases). The V end was cut by 3 bases, the J end by 0 bases, with 15 bases between. Germline CDR1 reads WNHNN; CDR2 reads SYGVQD (reference sequence). CDR3 length: 17 residues. The CDR3 DNA reads as TGCGCCAGCAGTGATGACGGGGGGCAGAGCTCCTACAATGAGCAGTTCTTC. Translation: CASSDDGGQSSYNEQFF.

This CDR3 reads CASSGPSGSNYGYTF. The CDR3 DNA sequence: TGTGCCAGCAGCGGGCCCTCGGGGAGCAACTATGGCTACACCTTC. The chain joins TRBV5-8 to TRBJ1-2, with D unclear. The V end was cut by 4 bases, the J end by 2 bases, with 15 bases between. This CDR3 spans 15 amino acids. CDR1 and CDR2 from the germline V gene are SGHTS and YDEGEE.